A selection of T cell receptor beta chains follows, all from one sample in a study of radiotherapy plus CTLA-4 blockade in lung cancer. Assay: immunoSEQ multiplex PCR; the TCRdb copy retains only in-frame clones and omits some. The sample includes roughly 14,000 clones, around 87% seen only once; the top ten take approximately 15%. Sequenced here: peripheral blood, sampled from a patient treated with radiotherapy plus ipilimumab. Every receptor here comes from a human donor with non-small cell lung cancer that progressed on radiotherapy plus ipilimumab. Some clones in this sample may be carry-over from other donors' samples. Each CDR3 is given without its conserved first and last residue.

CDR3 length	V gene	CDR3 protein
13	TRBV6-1	ASSEGSGGADTQY
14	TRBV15	ATKGVRAGATGELF
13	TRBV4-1	ASSPPLGGSHGYT
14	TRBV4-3	ASSQATGAGGTEAF
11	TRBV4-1	ASSQGDRNIQY
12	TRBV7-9	ASSSSPVSYEQY
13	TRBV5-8	ATKSNGVPKNIQY
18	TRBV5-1	ASSLPTRGRGPTTNEKLF
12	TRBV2	ASNPRTGYQPQH
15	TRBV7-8	ASSLAGGPKSPYEQY
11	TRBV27	ASSLSFLEEAF
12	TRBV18	ASSLAGPGDTQY
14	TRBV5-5	ASSLGMPTTGNTIY
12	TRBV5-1	ASSLESSRGEQY
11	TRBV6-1	ASLGTANQPQH
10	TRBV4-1	ASSDGTSGYT
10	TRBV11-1	ASRGAHNEQF
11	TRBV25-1	ASIGSGLSGAF
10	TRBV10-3	AISGGGDTQY
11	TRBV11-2	ASSTHRETEAF
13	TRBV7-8	ASSLRTTGGYEQY
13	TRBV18	ASSPERDLGQPQH
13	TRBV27	ASSSRGYSNQPQH
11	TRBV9	ASSVDENNEQF
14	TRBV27	ASSYLAGPQPNEQF
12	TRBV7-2	ASSQMGQFHEQF
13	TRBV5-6	ASSLWRKSYNEQF
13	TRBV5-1	ASSENRGAGEKLF
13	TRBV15	ATREMGGKGTEAF
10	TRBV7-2	ASSLATSRQY
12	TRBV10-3	AISESPGNTEAF
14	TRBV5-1	ASSLAETEALAEQF
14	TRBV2	ASHGRVSRGNTEAF
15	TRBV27	ASSLGLAGHETGELF
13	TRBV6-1	ASSENFWSSYEQY
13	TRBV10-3	AISPGQGFIDTQY
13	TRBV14	ASSQVSSGSYEQY
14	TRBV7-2	ASSLAPSGGQNEQF
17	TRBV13	ASSLKRPEGQEKKNIQY
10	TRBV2	AIRDYQETQY
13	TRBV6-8	ASSQDRVVWNEQF
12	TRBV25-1	ASSAIRGQETQY
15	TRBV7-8	ASSYRQGANPPYGYT
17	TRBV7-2	ASSLVPGQGRLSGNTIY
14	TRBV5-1	ASRLVTGPYNEKLF